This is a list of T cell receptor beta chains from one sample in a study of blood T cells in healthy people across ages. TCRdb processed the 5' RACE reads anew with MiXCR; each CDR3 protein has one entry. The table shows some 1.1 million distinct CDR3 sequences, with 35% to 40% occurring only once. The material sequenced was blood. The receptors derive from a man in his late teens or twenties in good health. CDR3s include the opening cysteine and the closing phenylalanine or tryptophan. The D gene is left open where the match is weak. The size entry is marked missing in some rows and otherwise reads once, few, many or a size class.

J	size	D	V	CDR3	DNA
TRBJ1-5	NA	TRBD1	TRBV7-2	CASREDRPGQPQHF	TGTGCCAGCAGGGAGGACAGGCCAGGTCAGCCCCAGCATTTT
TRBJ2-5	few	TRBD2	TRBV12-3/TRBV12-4	CASTSGLEETQYF	TGTGCCAGCACTAGCGGGCTGGAAGAGACCCAGTACTTC
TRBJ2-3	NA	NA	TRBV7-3	CASSPQLRTDTQCF	TGTGCCAGCAGCCCACAGTTACGCACAGATACGCAGTGTTTT
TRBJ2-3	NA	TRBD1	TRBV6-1	CASSDLPWTGGTDTQYF	TGTGCCAGCAGTGACCTCCCCTGGACAGGGGGTACAGATACGCAGTATTTT
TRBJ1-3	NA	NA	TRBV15	CATSRATLGGNTIYF	TGTGCCACCAGCAGAGCTACTCTCGGGGGAAACACCATATATTTT
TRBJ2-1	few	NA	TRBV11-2	CASSLWSAGTYNEQFF	TGTGCCAGCAGCTTATGGTCGGCGGGCACATACAATGAGCAGTTCTTC
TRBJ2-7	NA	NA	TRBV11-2	CASSSGVLDGEQYF	TGTGCCAGCAGCTCAGGGGTTCTCGATGGAGAGCAGTACTTC
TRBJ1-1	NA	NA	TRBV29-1	CSVLYRGGTEAFF	TGCAGCGTTCTCTACCGTGGGGGCACTGAAGCTTTCTTT
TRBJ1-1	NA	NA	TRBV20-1	CSARDRASSKAEAFF	TGCAGTGCTAGAGATCGGGCCTCATCCAAGGCTGAAGCTTTCTTT
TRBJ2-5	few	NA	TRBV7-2	CASSLGLHDSAIQYF	TGTGCCAGCAGCTTAGGGCTCCATGATTCGGCGATCCAGTACTTC
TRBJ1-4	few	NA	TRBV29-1	CSVEVNEKLFF	TGCAGCGTTGAGGTCAATGAAAAACTGTTTTTT
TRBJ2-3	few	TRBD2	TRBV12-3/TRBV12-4	CASRTTSGAGTDTQYF	TGTGCCAGCAGGACGACTAGCGGGGCCGGGACAGATACGCAGTATTTT
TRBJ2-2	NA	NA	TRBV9	CASSVGINRYTGELFF	TGTGCCAGCAGCGTAGGTATCAACAGGTACACCGGGGAGCTGTTTTTT
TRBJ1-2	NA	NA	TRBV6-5	CASRRGRHTNYGYTF	TGTGCCAGCAGACGAGGGCGGCATACTAACTATGGCTACACCTTC
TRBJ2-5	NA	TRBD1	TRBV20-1	CSADGTAEKQETQYF	TGCAGTGCCGACGGGACAGCCGAGAAACAAGAGACCCAGTACTTC
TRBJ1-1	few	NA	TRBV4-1	CASSQASNTEAFF	TGCGCCAGCAGCCAAGCGTCGAACACTGAAGCTTTCTTT